The clone carrying this TCR beta chain was seen more than once but under ten times. This CDR3 spans 17 amino acids. V was cut by 3 bases and J by 4 bases, with 19 bases left in between. Germline loops: CDR1 MNHNS, CDR2 SASEGT. The sample comes from a study of cytomegalovirus exposure and HLA in healthy donors. Measured with immunoSEQ multiplex PCR; TCRdb has only the in-frame clones, and not every one. This sample has 140,000 to 150,000 clones; roughly 90% occur once, and the top ten carry 4.5% to 5.5%. This chain links TRBV6-1 with TRBJ2-4; D may be TRBD2 (6 bases). The sequence was collected from a man aged 18-30 years in good health and CMV-seropositive. The source material was PBMCs. The chain's CDR3 is CASSEEGLLAPKNIQYF. The CDR3 nucleotides are TGTGCCAGCAGTGAGGAGGGGCTTCTTGCCCCTAAAAACATTCAGTACTTC.